This T cell receptor (beta chain) was identified during a study of cytomegalovirus exposure and HLA in healthy donors. In the study overall: Most genotyped donors, 81% of about 360, had Caucasian-associated genetic ancestry.

The PCR contained 60 Vbeta and 13 Jbeta primers. Generated by immunoSEQ multiplex PCR, the TCRdb table keeps only in-frame clones and is missing some. The data hold around 170,000 clones, with 70% to 85% observed a single time. Study-level points and caveats: Being productive about 90% or about 30% of the time was typical of most TCR beta V segments in an earlier analysis. The later analysis indicated that the majority of CMV-associated TCR beta chains appeared HLA-restricted.

To note about this clone: Its antigen is unknown.

Sample: PBMCs. This TCR came from a male donor in good health and CMV-seronegative.

CDR3 nucleotides: TGCGCCAGCAGCCAACAGCCAGGGGGCGAGCAGTACTTC. This gives the protein CASSQQPGGEQYF. This chain connects TRBV4-3 to TRBJ2-7; 7 nucleotides line up with TRBD1. Germline lookup yields CDR1 LGHNA and CDR2 YSLEER. Trimming took 2 bases from V and 6 from J; bases not matched to a gene: 4. The CDR3 covers 13 residues.